One sample yielded the 3 T cell receptor beta chains listed below, sequenced in a study of CD8 T cells in Susac syndrome. Random hexamers primed reverse transcription of about 0.5 to 1 ug RNA. TCRdb recomputed calls from the immunoSEQ multiplex PCR reads with MiXCR, one row per CDR3 protein. The repertoire holds some 130,000 distinct CDR3 sequences, with approximately 94% as singletons. Material: CD4+ T cells from PBMCs. The receptors originated from a human donor with multiple sclerosis.

The rearrangement joins TRBV30 to TRBJ1-1; no reliable D call. CDR3 size: 12 residues. The V end was cut by 0 bases, the J end by 5 bases, with 7 bases between. The germline V gene encodes CDR1 GTSNPN and CDR2 SVGIG (reference sequence). The CDR3 region is CAWSVRRTEAFF. CDR3 coding DNA: TGTGCCTGGAGTGTACGAAGGACTGAAGCTTTCTTT.

This chain links TRBV5-1 with TRBJ2-5; tentatively, D is TRBD2 (5 bases). Per germline, CDR1 SGHRS and CDR2 YFSETQ. V dropped 2 bases and J dropped 5 bases, with 16 bases sitting between them. This CDR3 is 15 amino acids long. This CDR3 is CASSFEGGAFETQYF. DNA for the CDR3: TGCGCCAGCAGCTTCGAAGGAGGAGCGTTCGAGACCCAGTACTTC.

The chain couples TRBV5-6 to TRBJ2-4, with TRBD1 matching over 7 bases. This CDR3 spans 15 amino acids. Trimming at V came to 0 bases and at J to 7 bases, leaving 7 bases not matched to a gene. From germline, CDR1 is SGHDT and CDR2 YYEEEE. Here the CDR3 DNA reads TGTGCCAGCAGCTTGGACAGGGGAGAGCGGAACATTCAGTACTTC. Amino acids: CASSLDRGERNIQYF.